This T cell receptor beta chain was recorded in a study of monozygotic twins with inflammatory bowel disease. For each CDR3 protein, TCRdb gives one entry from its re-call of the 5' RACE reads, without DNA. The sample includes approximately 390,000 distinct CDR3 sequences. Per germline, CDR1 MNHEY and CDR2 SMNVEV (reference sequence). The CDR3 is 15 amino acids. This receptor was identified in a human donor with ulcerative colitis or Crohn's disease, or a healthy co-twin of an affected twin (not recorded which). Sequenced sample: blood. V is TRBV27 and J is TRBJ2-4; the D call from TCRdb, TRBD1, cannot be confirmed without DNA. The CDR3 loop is CASSRDRGAKNIQYF.